Below, one T cell receptor (beta chain) is given with its context. The sample is drawn from a study of somatic mutations in cytotoxic T cells in rheumatoid arthritis. Assay used: immunoSEQ multiplex PCR; TCRdb lists only in-frame clones, some missing. The table has some 40,000 clones, around 80% seen once. CDR1 is LGHNA and CDR2 is YNFKEQ in the germline V gene. Trimming cost V 0 bases and J 5 bases; bases outside gene matches: 8. There are 16 residues in the CDR3. This chain uses TRBV4-2 with TRBJ2-7, with 9 bases fitting TRBD2. The sequence was collected from a man aged 40-50 years in good health. The sequenced sample was CD8+ T cells sorted from blood. The CDR3 loop is CASSQDGLSGRDEQYF. The CDR3 region has the DNA TGTGCCAGCAGCCAAGATGGTCTTAGCGGGAGAGACGAGCAGTACTTC.